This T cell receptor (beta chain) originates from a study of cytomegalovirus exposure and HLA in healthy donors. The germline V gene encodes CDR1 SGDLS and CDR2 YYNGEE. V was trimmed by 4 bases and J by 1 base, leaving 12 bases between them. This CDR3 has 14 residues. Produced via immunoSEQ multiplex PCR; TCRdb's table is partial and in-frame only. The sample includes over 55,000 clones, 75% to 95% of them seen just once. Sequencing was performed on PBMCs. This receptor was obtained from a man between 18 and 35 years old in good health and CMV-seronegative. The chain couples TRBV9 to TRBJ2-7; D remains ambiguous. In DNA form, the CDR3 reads TGTGCCAGCAGCCCCGAGGCTGCATCCTACGAGCAGTACTTC. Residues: CASSPEAASYEQYF. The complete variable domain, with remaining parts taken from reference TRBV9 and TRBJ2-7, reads DSGVTQTPKHLITATGQRVTLRCSPRSGDLSVYWYQQSLDQGLQFLIQYYNGEERAKGNILERFSAQQFPDLHSELNLSSLELGDSALYFCASSPEAASYEQYFGPGTRLTVT.